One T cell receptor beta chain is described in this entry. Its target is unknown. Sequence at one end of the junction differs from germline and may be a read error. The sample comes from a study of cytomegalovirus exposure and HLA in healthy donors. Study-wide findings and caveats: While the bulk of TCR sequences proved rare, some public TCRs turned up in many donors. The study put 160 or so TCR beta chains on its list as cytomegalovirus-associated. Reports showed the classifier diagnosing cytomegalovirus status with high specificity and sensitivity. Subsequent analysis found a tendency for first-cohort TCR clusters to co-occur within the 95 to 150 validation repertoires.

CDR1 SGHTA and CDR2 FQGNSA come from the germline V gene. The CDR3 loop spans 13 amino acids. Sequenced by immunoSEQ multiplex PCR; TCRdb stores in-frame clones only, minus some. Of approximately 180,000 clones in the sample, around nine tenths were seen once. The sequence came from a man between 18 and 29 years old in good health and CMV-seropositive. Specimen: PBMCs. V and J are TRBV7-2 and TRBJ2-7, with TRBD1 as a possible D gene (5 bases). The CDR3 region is CASSLNYLTVKFF. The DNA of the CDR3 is TGTGCCAGCAGCTTAAATTATCTGACAGTTAAATTCTTC. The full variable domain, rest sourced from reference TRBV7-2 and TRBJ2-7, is GAGVSQSPSNKVTEKGKDVELRCDPISGHTALYWYRQSLGQGLEFLIYFQGNSAPDKSGLPSDRFSAERTGGSVSTLTIQRTQQEDSAVYLCASSLNYLTVKFFGPGTRLTVT.